This T cell receptor (beta chain) emerged from a study of response to subunit inactivated influenza vaccine. Findings of the study overall: After each seasonal influenza vaccination, few new T cells are recruited, the authors suggested.

TCRdb processed the RT-PCR reads anew with MiXCR; each CDR3 protein has one entry. The sample records fewer than 250,000 distinct CDR3 sequences, about 15% being singletons. This clonotype has only a few counts. Its cognate antigen is unknown. Trimming stripped 3 bases from V and 5 bases from J, with 10 bases between. Germline CDR1 is SGHTA and CDR2 is FQGNSA. The CDR3 sequence is 13 residues long. This clonotype originated in a man aged 50 or older who received an inactivated influenza vaccine. The sample in question was CD8+ T cells sorted from PBMCs, obtained less than 6 days after vaccination. The rearrangement links TRBV7-2 to TRBJ2-5; weak D call: TRBD2 (7 bases). CDR3 loop: CASSFGGRETQYF. The CDR3 nucleotides are TGTGCCAGCAGCTTCGGGGGGCGGGAGACCCAGTACTTC.